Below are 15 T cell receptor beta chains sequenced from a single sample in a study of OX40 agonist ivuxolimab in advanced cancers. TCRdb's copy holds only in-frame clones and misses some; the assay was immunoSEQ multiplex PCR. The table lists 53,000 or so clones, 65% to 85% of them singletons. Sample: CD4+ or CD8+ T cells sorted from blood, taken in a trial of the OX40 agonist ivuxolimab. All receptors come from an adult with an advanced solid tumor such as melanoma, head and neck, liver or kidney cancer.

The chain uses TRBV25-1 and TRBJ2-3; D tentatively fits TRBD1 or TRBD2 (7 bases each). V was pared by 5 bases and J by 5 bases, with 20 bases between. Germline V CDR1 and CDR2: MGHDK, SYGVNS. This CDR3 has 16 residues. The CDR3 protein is CASSTLGAGGGDTQYF. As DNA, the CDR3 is TGTGCCAGCAGTACCCTGGGGGCAGGGGGGGGAGATACGCAGTATTTT.

The CDR3 DNA reads as TGTGCCAGCAGTTCGACTAGCGTAGATACGCAGTATTTT. It yields the protein CASSSTSVDTQYF. This chain links TRBV5-4 with TRBJ2-3, with 8 bases lining up with TRBD2. The CDR3 sequence is 13 residues long. Germline assignment: CDR1 SGHNT and CDR2 YYREEE (reference sequence). Unmatched junction bases numbered 4, after V lost 5 bases and J lost 5 bases.

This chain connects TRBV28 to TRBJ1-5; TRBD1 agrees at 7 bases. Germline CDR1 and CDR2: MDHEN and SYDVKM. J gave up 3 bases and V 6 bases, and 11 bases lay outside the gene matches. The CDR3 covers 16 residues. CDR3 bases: TGTGCCAGCAGGACTCCGCGACAGGGTTTCAATCAGCCCCAGCATTTT. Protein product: CASRTPRQGFNQPQHF. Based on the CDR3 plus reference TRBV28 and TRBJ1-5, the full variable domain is DVKVTQSSRYLVKRTGEKVFLECVQDMDHENMFWYRQDPGLGLRLIYFSYDVKMKEKGDIPEGYSVSREKKERFSLILESASTNQTSMYLCASRTPRQGFNQPQHFGDGTRLSIL.

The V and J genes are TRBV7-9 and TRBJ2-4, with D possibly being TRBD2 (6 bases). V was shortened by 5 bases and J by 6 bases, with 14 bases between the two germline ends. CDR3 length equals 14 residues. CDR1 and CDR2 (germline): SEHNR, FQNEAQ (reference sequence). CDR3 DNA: TGTGCCAGCAGCGCAGGGACTGTCCGAAACATTCAGTACTTC. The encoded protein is CASSAGTVRNIQYF.

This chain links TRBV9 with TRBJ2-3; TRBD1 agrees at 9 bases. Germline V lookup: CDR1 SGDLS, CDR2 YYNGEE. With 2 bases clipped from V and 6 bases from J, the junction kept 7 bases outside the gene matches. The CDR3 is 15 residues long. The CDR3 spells CASSVAGQGRDTQYF. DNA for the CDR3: TGTGCCAGCAGCGTTGCTGGACAGGGGAGGGATACGCAGTATTTT. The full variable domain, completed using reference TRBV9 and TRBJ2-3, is DSGVTQTPKHLITATGQRVTLRCSPRSGDLSVYWYQQSLDQGLQFLIQYYNGEERAKGNILERFSAQQFPDLHSELNLSSLELGDSALYFCASSVAGQGRDTQYFGPGTRLTVL.

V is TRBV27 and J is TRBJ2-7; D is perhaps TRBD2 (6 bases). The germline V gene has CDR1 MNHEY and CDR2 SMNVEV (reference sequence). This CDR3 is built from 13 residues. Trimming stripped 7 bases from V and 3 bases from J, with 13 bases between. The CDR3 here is CASKRAPGYEQYF. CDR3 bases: TGTGCCAGCAAGCGGGCGCCTGGCTACGAGCAGTACTTC.

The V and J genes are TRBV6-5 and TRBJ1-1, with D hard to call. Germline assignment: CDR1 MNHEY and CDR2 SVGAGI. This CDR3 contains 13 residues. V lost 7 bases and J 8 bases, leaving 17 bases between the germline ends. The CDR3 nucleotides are TGTGCCAGCATGGGGAAGCTTATTCGGGAAGCTTTCTTT. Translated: CASMGKLIREAFF.

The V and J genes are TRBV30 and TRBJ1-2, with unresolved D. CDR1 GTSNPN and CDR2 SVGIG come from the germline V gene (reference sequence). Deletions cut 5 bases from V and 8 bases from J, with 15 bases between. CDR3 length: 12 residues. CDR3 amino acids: CAWSWSVGGYTF. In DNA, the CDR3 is TGTGCCTGGTCGTGGTCAGTGGGGGGCTACACCTTC.

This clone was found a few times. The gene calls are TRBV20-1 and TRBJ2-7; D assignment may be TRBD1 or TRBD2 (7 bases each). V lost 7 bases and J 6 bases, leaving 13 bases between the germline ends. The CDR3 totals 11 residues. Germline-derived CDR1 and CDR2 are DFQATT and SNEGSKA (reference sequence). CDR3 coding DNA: TGCAGTGGTGACAGGGAGGGCGAGCAGTACTTC. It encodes CSGDREGEQYF.

The CDR3 spells CASSSAILYNEQFF. The CDR3 DNA reads TGTGCCAGCAGTTCAGCCATACTTTACAATGAGCAGTTCTTC. The chain links TRBV7-2 to TRBJ2-1; unclear D gene. The germline CDR1 and CDR2 sequences are SGHTA and FQGNSA. V lost 6 bases to trimming and J lost 4 bases, with 13 bases between them. This CDR3 is 14 amino acids long.

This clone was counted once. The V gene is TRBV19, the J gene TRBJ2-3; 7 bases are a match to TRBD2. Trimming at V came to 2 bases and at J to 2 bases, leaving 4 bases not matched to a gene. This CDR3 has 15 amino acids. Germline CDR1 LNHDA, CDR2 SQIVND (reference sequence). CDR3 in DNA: TGTGCCAGTAGTATACAGGGAGGGACCACAGATACGCAGTATTTT. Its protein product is CASSIQGGTTDTQYF.

The CDR3: CASSDRLGQGKIYEQYF. The CDR3 DNA reads TGTGCCAGCAGTGACCGCCTGGGACAGGGGAAAATCTACGAGCAGTACTTC. The chain combines TRBV6-1 with TRBJ2-7; 10 bases are a match to TRBD1. This CDR3 spans 17 amino acids. From germline, CDR1 is MNHNS and CDR2 SASEGT. V shed 3 bases and J 3 bases; nucleotides not matched to a gene: 11.

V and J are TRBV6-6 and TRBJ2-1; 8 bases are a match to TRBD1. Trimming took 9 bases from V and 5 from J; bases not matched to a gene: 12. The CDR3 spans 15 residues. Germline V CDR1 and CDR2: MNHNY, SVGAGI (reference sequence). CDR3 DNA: TGTGCCAGTACTACCGGGACAGGTCGTCACAATGAGCAGTTCTTC. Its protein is CASTTGTGRHNEQFF.

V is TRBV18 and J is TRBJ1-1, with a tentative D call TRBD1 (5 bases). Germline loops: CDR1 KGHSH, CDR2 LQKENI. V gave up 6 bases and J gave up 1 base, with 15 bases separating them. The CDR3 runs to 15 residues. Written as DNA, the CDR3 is TGTGCCAGCTCTGGGGCCTTTGGGGGGAACACTGAAGCTTTCTTT. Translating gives CASSGAFGGNTEAFF. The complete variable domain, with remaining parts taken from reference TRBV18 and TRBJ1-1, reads NAGVMQNPRHLVRRRGQEARLRCSPMKGHSHVYWYRQLPEEGLKFMVYLQKENIIDESGMPKERFSAEFPKEGPSILRIQQVVRGDSAAYFCASSGAFGGNTEAFFGQGTRLTVV.

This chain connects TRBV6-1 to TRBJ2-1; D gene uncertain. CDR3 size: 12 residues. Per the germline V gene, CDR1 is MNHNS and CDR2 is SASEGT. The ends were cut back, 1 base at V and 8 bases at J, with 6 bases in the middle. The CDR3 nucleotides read TGTGCCAGCAGTGAAGGGGCTCATGAGCAGTTCTTC. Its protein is CASSEGAHEQFF.